These T cell receptor beta chains were read from a single sample in a study of CD8 T cells in ankylosing spondylitis. Each CDR3 protein is one row after TCRdb ran MiXCR on the 5' RACE reads. The sample contains about 160,000 distinct CDR3 sequences, approximately 10% of which appear only once. The sample comprised blood, either unsorted or a sorted T cell fraction (not recorded which). These receptors were taken from a female donor with ankylosing spondylitis or in good health (not recorded which). Each CDR3 is given with its conserved first and last residue. D genes are given only for firm matches. The listing skips clone size in some rows; elsewhere it reads once, few, many or a size class.

abundance	v_gene	j_gene	d_gene	CDR3nt	CDR3aa
.	TRBV28	TRBJ2-5	.	TGTGCCAGCAGTCCCCGGGAGCCTGCTTGGGAGACCCAGTACTTC	CASSPREPAWETQYF
few	TRBV5-6	TRBJ1-4	.	TGTGCCAGCAGCTTGTTCAGGACGGGTAACGAAAAACTGTTTTTT	CASSLFRTGNEKLFF
.	TRBV30	TRBJ2-3	.	TGTGCCTGGAACCGAGGGCAGGGATGGACAGATACGCAGTATTTT	CAWNRGQGWTDTQYF
many	TRBV6-5	TRBJ2-1	.	TGTGCCAGCAGTTACCGGGCTGCCAATGAGCAGTTCTTC	CASSYRAANEQFF
few	TRBV28	TRBJ2-7	TRBD2	TGTGCCAGCAGCCTTACCGACCTAGCGGGAGTGAACTACGAGCAGTACTTC	CASSLTDLAGVNYEQYF
few	TRBV6-1	TRBJ2-5	.	TGTGCCAGCAGATCCCGGACTATGGGGACCCAGTACTTC	CASRSRTMGTQYF
few	TRBV7-9	TRBJ2-5	TRBD2	TGTGCCAGCAGCGATTTAGGGACTACCCAAAAAGAGACCCAGTACTTC	CASSDLGTTQKETQYF
few	TRBV5-5	TRBJ2-7	.	TGTGCCAGCAGCTACCAATACGAGCAGTACTTC	CASSYQYEQYF
few	TRBV7-9	TRBJ1-2	.	TGTGCCAGCAGCAGCGGGGCCTTCTATGGCTACACCTTC	CASSSGAFYGYTF
once	TRBV5-4	TRBJ2-3	.	TGTGCCAGCAGCTTGGCCGCCTTAGGCACAGATACGCAGTATTTT	CASSLAALGTDTQYF
.	TRBV27	TRBJ1-5	.	TGTGCCAGCAAAACAGGGAACCAGCCCCAGCATTTT	CASKTGNQPQHF
.	TRBV4-3	TRBJ2-5	.	TGCGCCAGCAGCCAAGATTGGGCCAGCCTCCAAGAGACCCAGTACTTC	CASSQDWASLQETQYF
.	TRBV10-2	TRBJ2-1	.	TGCGCCAGCGGGGGCTTAGCGTACCCTAATGAGCAGTTCTTC	CASGGLAYPNEQFF
few	TRBV5-1	TRBJ2-1	TRBD1	TGCGCCAGCAGCAGCGCCGGGACAGAGAGAAATGAGCAGTTCTTC	CASSSAGTERNEQFF
.	TRBV6-2/TRBV6-3	TRBJ1-5	.	TGTGCCAGCAGTTACGAACCAGGACCCATCGGAAATCAGCCCCAGCATTTT	CASSYEPGPIGNQPQHF
.	TRBV5-1	TRBJ2-3	.	TGCGCCAGCAGCCCGGACGGCGGCACAGATACGCAGTATTTT	CASSPDGGTDTQYF
few	TRBV7-2	TRBJ2-2	.	TGTGCCAGCAGCTGGAACCCGATACCAAGTTCCGGGGAGCTGTTTTTT	CASSWNPIPSSGELFF
.	TRBV6-1	TRBJ1-1	.	TGTGCCAGCAGTACCCCTAGCGGGGAAGGCACTGAAGCTTTCTTT	CASSTPSGEGTEAFF
few	TRBV4-3	TRBJ2-2	.	TGCGCCAGCAGCCAAGATCTGGGTGAAACCGGGGAGCTGTTTTTT	CASSQDLGETGELFF
few	TRBV5-6	TRBJ2-1	TRBD2	TGTGCCAGCAGCTCGGGACTAGCAGTTTACAATGAGCAGTTCTTC	CASSSGLAVYNEQFF
many	TRBV20-1	TRBJ2-1	TRBD2	TGCAGTGCTCCGTTGATAGGAGCGGGAGTAGAGAATGAGCAGTTCTTC	CSAPLIGAGVENEQFF
.	TRBV6-1	TRBJ2-1	.	TGTGCCAGCAGGGTGTACAATGAGCAGTTCTTC	CASRVYNEQFF
few	TRBV28	TRBJ2-7	.	TGTGCCAGCAGTTTTGGGGACAACGAGCAGTACTTC	CASSFGDNEQYF
few	TRBV4-3	TRBJ2-5	.	TGCGCCAGCAGCCAAGGCGGGTCCCAAGAGACCCAGTACTTC	CASSQGGSQETQYF
.	TRBV18	TRBJ2-1	.	TGTGCCAGCTCACCAGAGGGTTTCTCTGAGCAGTTCTTC	CASSPEGFSEQFF
many	TRBV4-3	TRBJ2-1	.	TGCGCCAGCAGCCCTTTCCATAGCTCCTACAATGAGCAGTTCTTC	CASSPFHSSYNEQFF
.	TRBV5-1	TRBJ2-1	.	TGCGCCAGCAGCTTCGGCCCTAACTACAATGAGCAGTTCTTC	CASSFGPNYNEQFF